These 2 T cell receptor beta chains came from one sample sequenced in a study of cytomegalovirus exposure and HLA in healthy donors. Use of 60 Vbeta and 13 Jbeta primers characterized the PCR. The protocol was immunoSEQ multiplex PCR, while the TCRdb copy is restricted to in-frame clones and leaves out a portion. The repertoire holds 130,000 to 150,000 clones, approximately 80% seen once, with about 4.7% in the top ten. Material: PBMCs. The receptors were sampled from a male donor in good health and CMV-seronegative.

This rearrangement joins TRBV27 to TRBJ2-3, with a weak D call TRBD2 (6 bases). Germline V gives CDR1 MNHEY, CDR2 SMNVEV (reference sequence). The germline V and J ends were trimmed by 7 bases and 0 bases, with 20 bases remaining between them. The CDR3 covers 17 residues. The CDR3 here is CASTTRELASSTDTQYF. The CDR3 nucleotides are TGTGCCAGCACAACCCGGGAACTAGCATCTAGCACAGATACGCAGTATTTT.

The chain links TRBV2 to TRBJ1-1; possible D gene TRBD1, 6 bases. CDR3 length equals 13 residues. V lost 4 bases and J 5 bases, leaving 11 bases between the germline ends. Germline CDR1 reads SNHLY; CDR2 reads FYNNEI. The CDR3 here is CASSASGVTEAFF. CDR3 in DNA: TGTGCCAGCAGTGCATCAGGGGTGACTGAAGCTTTCTTT.